This T cell receptor beta chain was retrieved from a study of spatial heterogeneity in lung cancer. V lost 8 bases, J lost 2 bases, and 13 bases lay in between. The germline V gene has CDR1 SQVTM and CDR2 ANQGSEA. The CDR3 is 13 residues long. This clonotype was observed a handful of times. What it binds is not known. Study results and limitations: Mutation tallies in tumors tracked expanded intratumoral alpha and beta TCR counts.

TCRdb analysed the 5' RACE reads with MiXCR anew, one entry per CDR3 protein. Found here are about 27,000 distinct CDR3 sequences, 7.1% of them singletons; the top ten hold around 26%. Indicated time point: sample taken at primary tumor resection. Unsorted whole RNA of tumor, nontumor lung or frozen PBMC was sequenced. The chain is built from TRBV29-1 and TRBJ2-1, with D uncertain. The input for sequencing was lung tumor tissue, taken at surgery. The receptor was isolated from a male donor with early-stage non-small cell lung cancer. The CDR3 nucleotides are TGCAGCCCCTTCATTGGCCCCTACAATGAGCAGTTCTTC. It specifies CSPFIGPYNEQFF.